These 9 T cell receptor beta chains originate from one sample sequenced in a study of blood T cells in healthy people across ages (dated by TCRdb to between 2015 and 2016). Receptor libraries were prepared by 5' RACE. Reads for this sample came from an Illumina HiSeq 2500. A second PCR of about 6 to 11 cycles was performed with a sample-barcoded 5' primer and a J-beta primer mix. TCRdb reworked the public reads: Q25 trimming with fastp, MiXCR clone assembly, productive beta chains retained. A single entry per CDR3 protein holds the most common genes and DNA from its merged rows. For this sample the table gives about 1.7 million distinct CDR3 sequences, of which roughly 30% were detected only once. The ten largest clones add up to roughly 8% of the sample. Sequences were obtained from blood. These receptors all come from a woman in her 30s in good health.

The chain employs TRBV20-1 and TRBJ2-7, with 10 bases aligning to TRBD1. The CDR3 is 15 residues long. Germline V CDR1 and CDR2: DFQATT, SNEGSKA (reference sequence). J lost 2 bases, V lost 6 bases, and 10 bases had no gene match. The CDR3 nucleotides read TGCAGTGCACTAAAGCCGGGACAGGGGACCTACGAGCAGTACTTC. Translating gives CSALKPGQGTYEQYF.

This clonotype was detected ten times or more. DNA for the CDR3: TGTGCCAGCAGCCAAGTAGCTAGCGGGAGAGGGTACGAGCAGTACTTC. It translates to CASSQVASGRGYEQYF. V and J are TRBV3-1 and TRBJ2-7, with 10 nucleotides matching TRBD2. Trimming cost V 1 base and J 4 bases; bases outside gene matches: 7. Germline CDR1 LGHDT, CDR2 YNNKEL (reference sequence). CDR3 length equals 16 residues.

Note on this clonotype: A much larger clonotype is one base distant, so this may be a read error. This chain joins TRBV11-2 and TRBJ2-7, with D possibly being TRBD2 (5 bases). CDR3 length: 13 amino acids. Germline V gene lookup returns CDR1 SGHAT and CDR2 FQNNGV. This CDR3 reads CVSSRTSAYEQYF. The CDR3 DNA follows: TGTGTCAGCAGCAGAACTAGTGCCTACGAGCAGTACTTC. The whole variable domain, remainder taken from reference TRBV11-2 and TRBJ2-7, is EAGVAQSPRYKIIEKRQSVAFWCNPISGHATLYWYQQILGQGPKLLIQFQNNGVVDDSQLPKDRFSAERLKGVDSTLKIQPAKLEDSAVYLCVSSRTSAYEQYFGPGTRLTVT.

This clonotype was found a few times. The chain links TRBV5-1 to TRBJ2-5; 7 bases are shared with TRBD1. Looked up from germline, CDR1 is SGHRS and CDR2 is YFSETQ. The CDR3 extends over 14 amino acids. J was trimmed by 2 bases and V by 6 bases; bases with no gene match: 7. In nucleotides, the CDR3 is TGCGCCAGCAAGGGGGCCAGGGGGCAAGAGACCCAGTACTTC. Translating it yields CASKGARGQETQYF.

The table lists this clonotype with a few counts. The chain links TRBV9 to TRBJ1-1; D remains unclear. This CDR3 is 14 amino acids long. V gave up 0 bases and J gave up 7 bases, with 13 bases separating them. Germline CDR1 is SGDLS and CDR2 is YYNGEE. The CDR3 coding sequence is TGTGCCAGCAGCGTAGACGACGGGCGGGTTGAAGCTTTCTTT. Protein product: CASSVDDGRVEAFF.

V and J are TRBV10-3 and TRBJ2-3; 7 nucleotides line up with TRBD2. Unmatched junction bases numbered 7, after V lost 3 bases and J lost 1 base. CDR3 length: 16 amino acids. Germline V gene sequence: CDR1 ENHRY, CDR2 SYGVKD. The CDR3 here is CAISDEGAGGTDTQYF. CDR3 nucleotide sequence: TGTGCCATCAGTGATGAAGGGGCGGGGGGCACAGATACGCAGTATTTT.

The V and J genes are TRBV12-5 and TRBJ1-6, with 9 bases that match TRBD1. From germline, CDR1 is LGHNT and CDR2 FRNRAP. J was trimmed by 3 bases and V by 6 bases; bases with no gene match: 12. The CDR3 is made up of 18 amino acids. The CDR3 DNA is TGTGCTAGTGGACGTACTACAGGGGGCCGCAACTATAATTCACCCCTCCACTTT. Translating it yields CASGRTTGGRNYNSPLHF.

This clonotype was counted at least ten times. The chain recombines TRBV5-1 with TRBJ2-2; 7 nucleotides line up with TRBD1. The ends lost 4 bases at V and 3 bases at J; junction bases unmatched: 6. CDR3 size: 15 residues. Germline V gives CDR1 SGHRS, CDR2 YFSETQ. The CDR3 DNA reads TGCGCCAGCAGCCGTGGACAGGAGTACACCGGGGAGCTGTTTTTT. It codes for CASSRGQEYTGELFF.

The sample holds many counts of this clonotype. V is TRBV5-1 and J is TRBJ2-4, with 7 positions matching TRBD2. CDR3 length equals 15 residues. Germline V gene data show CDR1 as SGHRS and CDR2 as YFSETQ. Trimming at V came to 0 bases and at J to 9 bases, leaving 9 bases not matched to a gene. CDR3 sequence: CASSLDAGEEGIQYF. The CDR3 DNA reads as TGCGCCAGCAGCTTGGACGCGGGGGAGGAAGGCATTCAGTACTTC.